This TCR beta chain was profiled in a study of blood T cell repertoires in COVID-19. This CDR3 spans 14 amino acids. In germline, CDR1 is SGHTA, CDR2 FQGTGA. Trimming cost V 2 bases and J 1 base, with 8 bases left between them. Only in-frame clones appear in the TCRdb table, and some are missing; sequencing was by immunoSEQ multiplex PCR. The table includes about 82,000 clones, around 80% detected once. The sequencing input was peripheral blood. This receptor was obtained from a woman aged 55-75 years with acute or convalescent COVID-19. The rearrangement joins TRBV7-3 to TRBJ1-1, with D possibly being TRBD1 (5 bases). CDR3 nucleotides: TGTGCCAGCAGCTTAGGAGGGGAGAACACTGAAGCTTTCTTT. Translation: CASSLGGENTEAFF.